This T cell receptor beta chain was captured in a study of blood T cell repertoires in COVID-19. Overall study context: Both acute and convalescent COVID-19 samples were obtained from the United States, Italy and Spain. PBMCs, B-cell-depleted T cells, or T cells were the source of the cDNA or gDNA that made up the material.

Authors' analysis steps: Amplified reference gene primers provided the basis for estimating nucleated cell counts. Sequenced by immunoSEQ multiplex PCR; TCRdb stores in-frame clones only, minus some. V and J calls and clone size follow that table, whereas D and trimming were derived from the DNA. Of about 300,000 clones listed, about 85% are singletons. In germline, CDR1 is LGHDT, CDR2 YNNKEL (reference sequence). The CDR3 sequence is 14 residues long. V dropped 2 bases and J dropped 7 bases, with 12 bases sitting between them. The TCR originated in a man aged 18 to 35 with active or convalescent COVID-19. Sequences were obtained from peripheral blood. The chain uses TRBV3-1 (or the pseudogene TRBV3-2) and TRBJ1-5, with D maybe TRBD1 (5 bases). The CDR3 region is CASSQFNQGQPQHF. CDR3 bases: TGTGCCAGCAGCCAATTCAATCAGGGCCAGCCCCAGCATTTT.